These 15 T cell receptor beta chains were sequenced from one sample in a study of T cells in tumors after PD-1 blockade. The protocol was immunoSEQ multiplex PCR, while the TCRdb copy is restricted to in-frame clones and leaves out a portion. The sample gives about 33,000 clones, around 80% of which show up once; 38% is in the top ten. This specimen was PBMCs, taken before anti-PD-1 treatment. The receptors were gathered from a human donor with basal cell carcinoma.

The CDR3 reads CASSYGTGVFYEQYF. CDR3 sequence (DNA): TGTGCCAGCAGTTACGGGACAGGGGTTTTCTACGAGCAGTACTTC. The chain carries TRBV6-2 or TRBV6-3 and TRBJ2-7, with 10 bases lining up with TRBD1. In germline, CDR1 is MNHEY, CDR2 SVGEGT. V lost 2 bases, J lost 3 bases, and 4 bases stayed unmatched. This CDR3 has 15 amino acids.

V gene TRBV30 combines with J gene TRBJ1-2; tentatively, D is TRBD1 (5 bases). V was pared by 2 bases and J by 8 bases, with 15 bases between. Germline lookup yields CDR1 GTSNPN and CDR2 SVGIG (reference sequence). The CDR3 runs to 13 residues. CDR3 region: CAWSLGREVGYTF. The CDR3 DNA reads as TGTGCCTGGAGTTTGGGCAGGGAGGTCGGCTACACCTTC.

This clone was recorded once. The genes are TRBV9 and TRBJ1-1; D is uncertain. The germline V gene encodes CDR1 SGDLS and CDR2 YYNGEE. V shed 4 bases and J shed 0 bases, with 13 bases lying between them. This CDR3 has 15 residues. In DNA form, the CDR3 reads TGTGCCAGCAGCTTTTTAGTCGGGTTGAACACTGAAGCTTTCTTT. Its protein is CASSFLVGLNTEAFF.

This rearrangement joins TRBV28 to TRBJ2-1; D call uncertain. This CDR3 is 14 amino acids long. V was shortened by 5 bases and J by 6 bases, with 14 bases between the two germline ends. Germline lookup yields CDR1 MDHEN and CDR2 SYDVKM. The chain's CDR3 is CASSVLLTRNEQFF. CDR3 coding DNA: TGTGCCAGCAGTGTCCTACTAACCCGCAATGAGCAGTTCTTC.

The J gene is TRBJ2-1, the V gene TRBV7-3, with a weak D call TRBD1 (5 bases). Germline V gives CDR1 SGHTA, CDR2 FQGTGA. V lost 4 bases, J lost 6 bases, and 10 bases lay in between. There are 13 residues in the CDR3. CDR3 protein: CASSSNQGNEQFF. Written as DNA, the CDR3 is TGTGCCAGCAGCTCGAACCAGGGCAATGAGCAGTTCTTC.

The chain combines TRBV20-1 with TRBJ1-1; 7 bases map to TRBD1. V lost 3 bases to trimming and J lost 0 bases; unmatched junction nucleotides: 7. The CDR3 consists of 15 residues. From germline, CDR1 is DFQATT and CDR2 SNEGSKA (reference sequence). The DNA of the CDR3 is TGCAGTGCTAGTAGACGGGACAGCTTGAACACTGAAGCTTTCTTT. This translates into CSASRRDSLNTEAFF.

This CDR3 reads CASSFGPSGSYNEQFF. In DNA form, the CDR3 reads TGTGCCAGCAGCTTCGGTCCCAGCGGGTCCTACAATGAGCAGTTCTTC. This rearrangement joins TRBV5-6 to TRBJ2-1; tentative D call: TRBD2 (6 bases). The germline V and J ends were trimmed by 2 bases and 1 base, with 13 bases remaining between them. Germline CDR1 and CDR2: SGHDT and YYEEEE. The CDR3 sequence is 16 residues long.

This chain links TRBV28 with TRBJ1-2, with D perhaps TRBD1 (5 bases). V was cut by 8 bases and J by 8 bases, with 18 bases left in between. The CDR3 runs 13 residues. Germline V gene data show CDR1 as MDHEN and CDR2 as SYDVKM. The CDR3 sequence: CASSRVRRDGYTF. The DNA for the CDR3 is TGTGCCAGCTCGCGGGTTAGGCGGGACGGCTACACCTTC.

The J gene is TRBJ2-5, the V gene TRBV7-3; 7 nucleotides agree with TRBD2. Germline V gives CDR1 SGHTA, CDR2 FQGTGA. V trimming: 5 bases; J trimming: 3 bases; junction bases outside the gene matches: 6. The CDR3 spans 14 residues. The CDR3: CASSLNGGKETQYF. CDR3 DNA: TGTGCCAGCAGCCTGAACGGGGGGAAAGAGACCCAGTACTTC.

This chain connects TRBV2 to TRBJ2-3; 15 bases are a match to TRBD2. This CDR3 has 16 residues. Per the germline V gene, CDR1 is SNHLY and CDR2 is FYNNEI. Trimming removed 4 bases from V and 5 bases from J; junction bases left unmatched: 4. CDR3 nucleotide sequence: TGTGCCAGCAGTGTAAGGGGACTAGCGGGAGGAGATACGCAGTATTTT. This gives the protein CASSVRGLAGGDTQYF.

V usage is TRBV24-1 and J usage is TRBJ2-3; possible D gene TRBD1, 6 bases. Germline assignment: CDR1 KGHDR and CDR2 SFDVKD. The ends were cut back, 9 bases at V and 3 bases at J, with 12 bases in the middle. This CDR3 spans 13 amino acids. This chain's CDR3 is CATGGTGTDTQYF. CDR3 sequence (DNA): TGTGCCACCGGGGGCACCGGGACAGATACGCAGTATTTT.

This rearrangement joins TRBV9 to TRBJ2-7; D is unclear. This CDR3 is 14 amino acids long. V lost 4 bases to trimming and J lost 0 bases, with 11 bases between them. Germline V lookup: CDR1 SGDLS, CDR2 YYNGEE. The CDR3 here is CASSPRRVSYEQYF. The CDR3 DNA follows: TGTGCCAGCAGCCCCCGTCGAGTCTCCTACGAGCAGTACTTC.

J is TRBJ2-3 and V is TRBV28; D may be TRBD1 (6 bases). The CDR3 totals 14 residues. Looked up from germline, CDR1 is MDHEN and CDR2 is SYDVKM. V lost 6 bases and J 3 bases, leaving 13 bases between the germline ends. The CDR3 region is CASSHRAWTDTQYF. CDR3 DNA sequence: TGTGCCAGCAGCCACAGGGCTTGGACAGATACGCAGTATTTT.

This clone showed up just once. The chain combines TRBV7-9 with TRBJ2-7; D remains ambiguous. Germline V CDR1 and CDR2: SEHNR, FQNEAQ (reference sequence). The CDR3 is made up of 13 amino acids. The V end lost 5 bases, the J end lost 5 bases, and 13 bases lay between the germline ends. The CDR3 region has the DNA TGTGCCAGCAGCCACTCAAACGCCGACGAGCAGTACTTC. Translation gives CASSHSNADEQYF.

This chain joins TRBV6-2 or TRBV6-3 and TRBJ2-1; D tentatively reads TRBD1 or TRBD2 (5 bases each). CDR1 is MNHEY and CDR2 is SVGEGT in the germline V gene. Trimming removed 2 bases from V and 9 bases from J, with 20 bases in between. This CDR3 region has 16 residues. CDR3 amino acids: CASSYGRWDAVGEQFF. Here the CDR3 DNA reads TGTGCCAGCAGTTACGGACGGTGGGACGCGGTGGGTGAGCAGTTCTTC.